This record covers a single T cell receptor beta chain. No antigen is known for it. V was shortened by 2 bases and J by 3 bases, with 13 bases between the two germline ends. The CDR3 loop spans 15 amino acids. The germline CDR1 and CDR2 sequences are SGHVS and FQNEAQ. Generated by immunoSEQ multiplex PCR, the TCRdb table keeps only in-frame clones and is missing some. The table shows approximately 110,000 clones, with roughly 89% occurring only once. During the collection period, no donor immune events like infections were recorded. This entry comes from a study of identifying expanded T cells in peripheral blood. The study's findings and limits: Differentially abundant clones: roughly 1.2 between replicates, about 16 at 2 to 3 weeks, 18 to 20 at four. Across healthy donors, higher total template counts meant significantly greater roughly 2-week count variance.

The source material was blood. This sequence originates from a person aged 18 to 75 in good health. V is TRBV7-8 and J is TRBJ1-2; perhaps TRBD1 as D (5 bases). CDR3 residues: CASSLRQGGYYGYTF. CDR3 bases: TGTGCCAGCAGCTTACGGCAGGGAGGGTACTATGGCTACACCTTC.